This T cell receptor (beta chain) was retrieved from a study of graft-versus-host responses after intestinal transplantation. Study at large: Multivisceral, liver-intestinal, or isolated intestinal transplants were performed in recipients. Tacrolimus plus steroids were given to all recipients for approximately 3 years, preceded by anti-thymocyte globulin induction. Study-level results: Patients with graft-donor T cell macrochimerism had high graft-versus-host to host-versus-graft clonal ratios in allografts. Recipient bone marrow held GvH clones, some seen earlier in ileum or blood.

Germline V CDR1 and CDR2: WSHSY, SAAADI. Deletions cut 6 bases from V and 7 bases from J, with 18 bases between. This CDR3 is 14 amino acids long. As concerns this clone: Its cognate antigen is unknown.

Using immunoSEQ multiplex PCR, the repertoire was profiled, and TCRdb retains in-frame clones only, with some absent. The sample has some 81,000 clones; approximately 91% are singletons. V and J are TRBV10-2 and TRBJ1-1, with D tentatively TRBD1 (6 bases). Sample: unstimulated CD4+ T cells sorted from spleen or lymph node cells, taken before intestinal transplant. The clonotype comes from a human donor who received an intestinal transplant. This CDR3 is CASRENRVGFEAFF. CDR3 DNA: TGCGCCAGCAGGGAAAACAGGGTTGGGTTTGAAGCTTTCTTT.